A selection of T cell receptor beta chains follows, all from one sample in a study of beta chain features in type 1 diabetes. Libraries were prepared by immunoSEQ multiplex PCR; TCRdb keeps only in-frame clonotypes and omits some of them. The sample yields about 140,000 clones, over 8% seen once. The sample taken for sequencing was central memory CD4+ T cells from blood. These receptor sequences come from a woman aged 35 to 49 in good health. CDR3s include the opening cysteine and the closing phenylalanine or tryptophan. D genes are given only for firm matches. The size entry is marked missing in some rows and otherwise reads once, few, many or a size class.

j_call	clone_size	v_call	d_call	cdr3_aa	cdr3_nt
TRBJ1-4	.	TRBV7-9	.	CASSLTQGLEEKLFF	TGTGCCAGCAGCTTAACTCAGGGTCTGGAAGAAAAACTGTTTTTT
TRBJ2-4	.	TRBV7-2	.	CASSLAGPQYF	TGTGCCAGCAGCTTAGCCGGTCCGCAGTACTTC
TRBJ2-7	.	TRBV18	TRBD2	CASSPTSGPYEQYF	TGTGCCAGCTCTCCGACTAGCGGCCCCTACGAGCAGTACTTC
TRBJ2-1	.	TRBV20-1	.	CSVGDNEQFF	TGCAGTGTAGGGGATAATGAGCAGTTCTTC
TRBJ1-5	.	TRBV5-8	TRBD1	CASSLGRGSGQPQHF	TGTGCCAGCAGCTTAGGCAGGGGGTCAGGTCAGCCCCAGCATTTT
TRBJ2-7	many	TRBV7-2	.	CASSPPRASAYEQYF	TGTGCCAGCAGCCCCCCCCGTGCCAGCGCCTACGAGCAGTACTTC
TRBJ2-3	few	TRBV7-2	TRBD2	CASSGLAGGTDTQYF	TGTGCCAGCAGCGGACTAGCGGGGGGCACAGATACGCAGTATTTT
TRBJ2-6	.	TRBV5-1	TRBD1	CASSLVDRVTGANVLTF	TGCGCCAGCAGCTTGGTGGACAGGGTAACTGGGGCCAACGTCCTGACTTTC
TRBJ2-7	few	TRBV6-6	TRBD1	CATKGQGAYEQYF	TGTGCCACCAAGGGACAGGGGGCCTACGAGCAGTACTTC
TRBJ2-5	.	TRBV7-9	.	CASSLLQGTQYF	TGTGCCAGCAGCTTACTACAGGGGACCCAGTACTTC
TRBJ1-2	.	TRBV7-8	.	CASSSQYGGYTF	TGTGCCAGCAGCTCCCAATATGGCGGCTACACCTTC
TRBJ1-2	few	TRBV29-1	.	CSEKRVGYGYTF	TGCAGCGAAAAGAGGGTCGGCTATGGCTACACCTTC
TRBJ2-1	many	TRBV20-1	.	CSASRDAVFF	TGCAGTGCTAGCAGGGATGCGGTGTTCTTC
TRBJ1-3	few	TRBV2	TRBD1	CASSVRTGANTIYF	TGTGCCAGCAGTGTCCGGACAGGGGCAAACACCATATATTTT
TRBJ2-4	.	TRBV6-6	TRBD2	CASSLSGGANIQYF	TGTGCCAGCAGCTTAAGCGGGGGGGCGAACATTCAGTACTTC
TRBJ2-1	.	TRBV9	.	CASSVVTGYNEQFF	TGTGCCAGCAGCGTGGTAACCGGGTACAATGAGCAGTTCTTC
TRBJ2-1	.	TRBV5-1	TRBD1	CASSRQGRDEQFF	TGCGCCAGCAGCCGACAGGGGCGGGATGAGCAGTTCTTC
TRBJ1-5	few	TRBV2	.	CASGRVSNQPQHF	TGTGCCAGTGGTCGGGTGAGCAATCAGCCCCAGCATTTT
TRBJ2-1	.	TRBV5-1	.	CASGGAREGNEQFF	TGCGCCAGTGGAGGGGCTAGGGAAGGCAATGAGCAGTTCTTC
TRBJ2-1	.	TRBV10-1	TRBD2	CASSEAGRDEQFF	TGCGCCAGCAGTGAGGCAGGGAGGGATGAGCAGTTCTTC
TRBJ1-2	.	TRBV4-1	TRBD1	CASTYGQANYGYTF	TGCGCCAGCACCTACGGACAGGCAAACTATGGCTACACCTTC